The 3 T cell receptor beta chains below all came from one sample that was sequenced in a study of identical twins. TCRdb re-analysed the 5' RACE reads in MiXCR, keeping a single row per CDR3 protein. Of hundreds of thousands of distinct CDR3 sequences in the sample, over 5% are singletons; the top ten hold 1.5% to 2%. Specimen: naive T cells sorted from blood. These receptors were collected from a man aged 18 to 30 in good health.

In this sample, this clonotype turned up many times. The V call is TRBV29-1, the J call TRBJ1-1; D might be TRBD1 (6 bases). V was shortened by 6 bases and J by 3 bases, with 14 bases between the two germline ends. Looked up from germline, CDR1 is SQVTM and CDR2 is ANQGSEA. This CDR3 is built from 13 residues. The CDR3 DNA is TGCAGCGTCCAACAGGGTTGGGACACTGAAGCTTTCTTT. This gives the protein CSVQQGWDTEAFF.

The rearrangement joins TRBV18 to TRBJ2-3; no clear D. From germline, CDR1 is KGHSH and CDR2 LQKENI. Trimming shortened V by 2 bases and J by 6 bases, and 6 bases separated the two germline ends. This CDR3 spans 12 amino acids. CDR3 sequence reads: CASSPSMDTQYF. Here the CDR3 DNA reads TGTGCCAGCTCACCAAGTATGGATACGCAGTATTTT.

A few counts support this clonotype. The rearrangement uses TRBV3-1 and TRBJ1-6; D is perhaps TRBD1 (6 bases). The germline CDR1 and CDR2 sequences are LGHDT and YNNKEL (reference sequence). Deletions cut 3 bases from V and 10 bases from J, with 10 bases between. This CDR3 has 13 amino acids. The CDR3 loop reads CASSHPQGSPLHF. CDR3 DNA sequence: TGTGCCAGCAGCCATCCACAGGGATCACCCCTCCACTTT.